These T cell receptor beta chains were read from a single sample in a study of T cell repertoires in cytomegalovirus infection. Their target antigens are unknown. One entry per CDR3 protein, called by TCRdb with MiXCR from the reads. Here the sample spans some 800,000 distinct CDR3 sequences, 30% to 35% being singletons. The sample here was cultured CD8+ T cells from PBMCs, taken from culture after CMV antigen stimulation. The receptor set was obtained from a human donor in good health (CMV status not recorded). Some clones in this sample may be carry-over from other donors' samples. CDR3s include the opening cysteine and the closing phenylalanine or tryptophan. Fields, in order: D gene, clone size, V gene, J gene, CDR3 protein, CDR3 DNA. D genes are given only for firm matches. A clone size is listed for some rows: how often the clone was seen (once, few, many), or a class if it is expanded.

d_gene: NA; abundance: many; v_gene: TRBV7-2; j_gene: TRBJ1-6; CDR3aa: CASSLGRGRNSPLHF; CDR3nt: TGTGCCAGCAGCTTAGGAAGGGGGAGGAATTCACCCCTCCACTTT
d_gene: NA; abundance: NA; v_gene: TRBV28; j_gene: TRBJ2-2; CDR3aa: CASSFGTLYTGELFF; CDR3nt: TGTGCCAGCAGTTTCGGGACACTGTACACCGGGGAGCTGTTTTTT
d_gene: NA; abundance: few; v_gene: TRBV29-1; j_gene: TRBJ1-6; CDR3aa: CSVGPRASPWGNSPLHF; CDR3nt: TGCAGCGTTGGTCCCAGGGCCTCCCCATGGGGTAATTCACCCCTCCACTTT
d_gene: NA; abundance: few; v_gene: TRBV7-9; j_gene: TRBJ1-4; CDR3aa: CASSFGTRTTNEKLFF; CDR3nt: TGTGCCAGCAGCTTTGGAACCCGGACAACTAATGAAAAACTGTTTTTT
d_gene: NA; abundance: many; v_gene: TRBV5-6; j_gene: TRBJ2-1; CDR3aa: CASSLDVYNEQFF; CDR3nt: TGTGCCAGCAGCTTAGACGTATACAATGAGCAGTTCTTC
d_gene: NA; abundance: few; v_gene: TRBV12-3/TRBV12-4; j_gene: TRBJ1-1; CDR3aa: CASREVGDTEAFF; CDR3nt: TGTGCCAGCAGGGAGGTCGGCGACACTGAAGCTTTCTTT
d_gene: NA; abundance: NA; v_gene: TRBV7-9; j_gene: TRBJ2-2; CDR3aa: CVSQRSTNTGELFF; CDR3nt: TGTGTCAGCCAGAGAAGCACGAACACCGGGGAGCTGTTTTTT
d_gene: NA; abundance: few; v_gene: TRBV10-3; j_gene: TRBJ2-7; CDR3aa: CAISDTGPKGRYEQYF; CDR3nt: TGTGCCATCAGTGATACCGGGCCTAAAGGCAGGTACGAGCAGTACTTC
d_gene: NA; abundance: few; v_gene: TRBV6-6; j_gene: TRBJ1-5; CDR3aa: CASTNRWQGKINGNQPQHF; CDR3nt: TGTGCCAGCACCAACCGGTGGCAGGGAAAGATCAACGGCAATCAGCCCCAGCATTTT
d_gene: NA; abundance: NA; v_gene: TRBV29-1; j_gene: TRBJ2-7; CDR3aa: CSVEGAHYEQYF; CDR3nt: TGCAGCGTTGAAGGAGCTCACTACGAGCAGTACTTC
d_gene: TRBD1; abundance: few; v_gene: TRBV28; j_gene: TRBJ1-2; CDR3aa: CASSRNRGHRYGYTF; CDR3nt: TGTGCCAGCAGTCGGAACAGGGGGCACCGGTATGGCTACACCTTC
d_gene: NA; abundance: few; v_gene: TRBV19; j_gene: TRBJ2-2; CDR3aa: CATRWGRVGELFF; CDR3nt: TGTGCCACCAGATGGGGCAGAGTCGGGGAGCTGTTTTTT
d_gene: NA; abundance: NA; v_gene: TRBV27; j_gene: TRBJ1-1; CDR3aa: CASSLSRFRYSRNTEAFF; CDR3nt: TGTGCCAGCAGTTTATCCCGGTTCAGGTACAGCAGGAACACTGAAGCTTTCTTT
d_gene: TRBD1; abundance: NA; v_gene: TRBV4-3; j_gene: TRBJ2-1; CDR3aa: CASSQDPGTGGNEQIF; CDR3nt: TGCGCCAGCAGCCAAGATCCGGGGACAGGGGGGAATGAGCAGATCTTC
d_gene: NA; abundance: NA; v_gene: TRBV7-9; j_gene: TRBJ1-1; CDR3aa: CASSPSGRWENTEAFF; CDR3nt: TGTGCCAGCAGCCCATCGGGACGGTGGGAGAACACTGAAGCTTTCTTT
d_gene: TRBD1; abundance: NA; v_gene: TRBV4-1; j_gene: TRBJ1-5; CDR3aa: CASSQIQGGFNQPQHF; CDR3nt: TGCGCCAGCAGCCAGATACAGGGGGGATTCAATCAGCCCCAGCATTTT
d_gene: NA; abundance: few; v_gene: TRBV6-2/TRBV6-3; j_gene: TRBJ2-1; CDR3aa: CASSYSSNEQFF; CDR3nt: TGTGCCAGCAGTTATTCTTCCAATGAGCAGTTCTTC
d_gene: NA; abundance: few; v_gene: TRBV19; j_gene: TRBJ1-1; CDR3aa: CASSPLGVLKPMNTEAFF; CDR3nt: TGTGCCAGTAGTCCCCTGGGCGTGCTAAAGCCTATGAACACTGAAGCTTTCTTT
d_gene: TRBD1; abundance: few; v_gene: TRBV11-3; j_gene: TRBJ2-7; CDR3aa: CASSPPRTGGEILTSYEQYF; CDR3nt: TGTGCCAGCAGCCCCCCCCGCACAGGGGGCGAGATCCTAACGTCCTACGAGCAGTACTTC
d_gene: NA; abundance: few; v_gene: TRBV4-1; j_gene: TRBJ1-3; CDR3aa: CASSPTRSSGNTIYF; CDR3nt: TGCGCCAGCAGCCCGACAAGAAGCTCTGGAAACACCATATATTTT
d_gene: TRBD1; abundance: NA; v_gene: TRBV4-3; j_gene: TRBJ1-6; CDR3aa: CASSQVLRQGASPLHF; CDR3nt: TGCGCCAGCAGCCAAGTCCTGCGGCAGGGGGCTTCACCCCTCCACTTT
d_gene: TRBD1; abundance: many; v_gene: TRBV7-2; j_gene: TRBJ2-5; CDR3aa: CASSLEDRVLRETQYF; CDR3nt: TGTGCCAGCAGCTTAGAGGACAGGGTTCTCCGAGAGACCCAGTACTTC
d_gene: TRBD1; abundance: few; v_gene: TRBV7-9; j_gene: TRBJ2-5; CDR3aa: CASSYPGQAQETQYF; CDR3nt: TGTGCCAGCAGCTATCCGGGACAGGCCCAAGAGACCCAGTACTTC
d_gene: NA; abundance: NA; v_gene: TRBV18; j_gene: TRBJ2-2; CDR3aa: CASSPRNGESRNQVGELFF; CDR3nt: TGTGCCAGCTCACCACGGAACGGGGAATCCCGAAATCAGGTCGGGGAGCTGTTTTTT
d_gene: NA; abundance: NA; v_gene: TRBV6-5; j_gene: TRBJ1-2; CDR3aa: CASSYSGWDYTF; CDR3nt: TGTGCCAGCAGTTACTCGGGGTGGGACTACACCTTC
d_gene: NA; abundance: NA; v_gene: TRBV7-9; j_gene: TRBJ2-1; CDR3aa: CASSFNEKERFF; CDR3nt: TGTGCCAGCAGCTTCAATGAGAAGGAGCGGTTCTTC
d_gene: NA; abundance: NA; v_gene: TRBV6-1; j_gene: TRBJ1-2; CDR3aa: CASSDDYTF; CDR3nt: TGTGCCAGCTCCGATGACTACACCTTC
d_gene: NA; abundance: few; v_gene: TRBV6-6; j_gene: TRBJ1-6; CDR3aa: CASSYRSLSSYNSPLHF; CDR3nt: TGTGCCAGCAGTTACAGGAGCTTGAGCTCCTATAATTCACCCCTCCACTTT
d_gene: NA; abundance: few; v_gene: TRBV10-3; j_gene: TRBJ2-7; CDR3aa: CAIRTGTHSYEQYF; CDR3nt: TGTGCCATCAGGACCGGGACACACTCCTACGAGCAGTACTTC
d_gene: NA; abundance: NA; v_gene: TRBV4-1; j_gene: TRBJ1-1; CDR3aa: CASSQGGWEGNTEAFF; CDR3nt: TGCGCCAGCAGCCAAGGAGGGTGGGAGGGGAACACTGAAGCTTTCTTT
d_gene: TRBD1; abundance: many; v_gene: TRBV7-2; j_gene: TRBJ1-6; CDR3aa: CATVGQVNSPLHF; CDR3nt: TGTGCCACAGTTGGACAGGTGAATTCACCCCTCCACTTT
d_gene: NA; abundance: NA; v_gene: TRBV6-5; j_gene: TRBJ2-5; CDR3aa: CASSYDEETQYF; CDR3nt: TGTGCCAGCAGTTACGACGAAGAGACCCAGTACTTC
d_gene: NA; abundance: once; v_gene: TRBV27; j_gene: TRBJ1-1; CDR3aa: CASSFGGGLATEAFF; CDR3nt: TGTGCCAGCAGTTTCGGGGGTGGGTTAGCCACTGAAGCTTTCTTT
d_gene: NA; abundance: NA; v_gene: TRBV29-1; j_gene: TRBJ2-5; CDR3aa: CSAESPTEGETQYF; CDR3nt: TGCAGCGCCGAGAGCCCGACGGAAGGAGAGACCCAGTACTTC
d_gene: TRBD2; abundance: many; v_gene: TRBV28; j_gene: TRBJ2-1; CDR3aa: CASSFTGGPGYNEQFF; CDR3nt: TGTGCCAGCAGTTTTACGGGGGGGCCGGGATACAATGAGCAGTTCTTC
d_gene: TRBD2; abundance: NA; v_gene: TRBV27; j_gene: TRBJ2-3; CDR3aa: CASTPSGATDTQYF; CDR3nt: TGTGCCAGCACCCCTAGCGGGGCCACAGATACGCAGTATTTT
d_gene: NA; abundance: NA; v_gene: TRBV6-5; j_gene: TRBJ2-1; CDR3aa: CASSLGGEHEQFF; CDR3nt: TGTGCCAGCAGCCTGGGCGGTGAGCATGAGCAGTTCTTC
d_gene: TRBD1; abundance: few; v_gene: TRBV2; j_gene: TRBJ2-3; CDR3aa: CARSGTGWTDTQYF; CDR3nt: TGTGCCAGATCCGGGACAGGGTGGACAGATACGCAGTATTTT
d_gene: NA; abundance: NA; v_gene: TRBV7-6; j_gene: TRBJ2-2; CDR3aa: CASMSQGSTGELFF; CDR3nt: TGTGCCAGCATGTCGCAGGGGAGCACCGGGGAGCTGTTTTTT
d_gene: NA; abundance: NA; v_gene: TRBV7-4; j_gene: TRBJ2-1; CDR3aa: CASSSDTLYNFF; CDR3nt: TGTGCCAGCAGCTCCGACACGTTGTACAATTTCTTC
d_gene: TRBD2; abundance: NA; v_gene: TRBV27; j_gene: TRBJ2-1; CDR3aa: CASSPRTSGGGLEFF; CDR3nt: TGTGCCAGCAGTCCCCGGACTAGCGGGGGGGGGCTGGAGTTCTTC
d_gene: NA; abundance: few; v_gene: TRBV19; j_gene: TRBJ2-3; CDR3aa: CASSVKHQGEVATDTQYF; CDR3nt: TGTGCCAGTAGTGTTAAGCATCAGGGCGAGGTGGCCACAGATACGCAGTATTTT
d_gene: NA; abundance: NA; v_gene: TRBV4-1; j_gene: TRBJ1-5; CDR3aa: CASSQERHLNQPQHF; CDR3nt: TGCGCCAGCAGCCAAGAAAGACATTTGAATCAGCCCCAGCATTTT
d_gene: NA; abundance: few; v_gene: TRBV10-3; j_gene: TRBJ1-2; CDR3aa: CAISMDSRASPGYTF; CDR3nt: TGTGCCATCAGTATGGATTCCCGGGCCTCCCCCGGCTACACCTTC
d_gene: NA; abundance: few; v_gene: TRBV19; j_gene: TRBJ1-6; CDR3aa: CASSIGVSSYNSPLHF; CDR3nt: TGTGCCAGTAGCATTGGGGTGAGCTCCTATAATTCACCCCTCCACTTT
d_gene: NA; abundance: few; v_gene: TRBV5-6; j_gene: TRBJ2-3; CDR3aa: CASSLAFSGETDTQYF; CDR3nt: TGTGCCAGCAGCTTGGCCTTTTCGGGGGAGACAGATACGCAGTATTTT
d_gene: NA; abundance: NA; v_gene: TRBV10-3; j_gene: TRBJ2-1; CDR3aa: CAISDRAAPYNEQFF; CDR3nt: TGTGCCATCAGTGATCGAGCGGCCCCCTACAATGAGCAGTTCTTC
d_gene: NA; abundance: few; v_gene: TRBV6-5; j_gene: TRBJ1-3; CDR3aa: CASSYSGGLGNTIYF; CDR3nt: TGTGCCAGCAGTTACTCTGGGGGGCTCGGAAACACCATATATTTT
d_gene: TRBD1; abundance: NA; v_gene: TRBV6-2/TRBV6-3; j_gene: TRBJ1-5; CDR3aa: CASSYSGQGPSNQPQHF; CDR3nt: TGTGCCAGCAGTTACTCCGGACAGGGACCCAGCAATCAGCCCCAGCATTTT
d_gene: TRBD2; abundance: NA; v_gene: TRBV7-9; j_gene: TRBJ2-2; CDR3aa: CASSRGGLVRTGELFF; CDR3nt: TGTGCCAGCAGCCGCGGGGGTCTAGTTCGCACCGGGGAGCTGTTTTTT
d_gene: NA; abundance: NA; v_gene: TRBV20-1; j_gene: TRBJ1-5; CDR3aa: CSAMGVNSNQPQHF; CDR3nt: TGCAGTGCTATGGGGGTTAATAGCAATCAGCCCCAGCATTTT
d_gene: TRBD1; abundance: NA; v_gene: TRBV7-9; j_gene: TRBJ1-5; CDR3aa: CASSKQGADQPQHF; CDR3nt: TGTGCCAGCAGCAAACAGGGGGCTGATCAGCCCCAGCATTTT
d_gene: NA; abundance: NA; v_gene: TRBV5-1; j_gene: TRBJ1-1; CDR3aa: CASSLEAATRGNTEAFF; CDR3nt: TGCGCCAGCAGCTTGGAGGCCGCCACCCGCGGGAACACTGAAGCTTTCTTT
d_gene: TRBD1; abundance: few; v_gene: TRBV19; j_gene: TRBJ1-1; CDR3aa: CASSLSGTAFEAFF; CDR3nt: TGTGCCAGTAGTCTCTCCGGGACAGCGTTTGAAGCTTTCTTT
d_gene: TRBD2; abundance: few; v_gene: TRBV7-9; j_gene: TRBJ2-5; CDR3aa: CASSLQGLAEETQYF; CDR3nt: TGTGCCAGCAGCTTACAGGGACTAGCTGAAGAGACCCAGTACTTC
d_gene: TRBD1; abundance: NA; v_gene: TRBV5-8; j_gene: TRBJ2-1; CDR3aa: CASRPYRGTYNEQFF; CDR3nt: TGTGCCAGCAGACCGTACAGGGGGACCTACAATGAGCAGTTCTTC
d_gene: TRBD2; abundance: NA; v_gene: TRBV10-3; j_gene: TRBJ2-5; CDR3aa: CAISEYPGGQETQYF; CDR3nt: TGTGCCATCAGTGAGTACCCGGGGGGACAAGAGACCCAGTACTTC
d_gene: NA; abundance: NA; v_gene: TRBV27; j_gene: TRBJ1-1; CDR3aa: CASSLSGKGNTEAFF; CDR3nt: TGTGCCAGCAGTTTATCAGGGAAAGGTAACACTGAAGCTTTCTTT
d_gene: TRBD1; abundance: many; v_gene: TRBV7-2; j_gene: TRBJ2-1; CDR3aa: CASSPWTGDDEQFF; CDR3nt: TGTGCCAGCAGCCCATGGACAGGGGATGATGAGCAGTTCTTC
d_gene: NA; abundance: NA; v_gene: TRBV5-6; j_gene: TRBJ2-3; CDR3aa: CASSSAADTQYF; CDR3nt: TGTGCCAGCAGCTCTGCGGCAGATACGCAGTATTTT